This record looks at one T cell receptor beta chain sequence and its context. Its specificity is unknown. The junction had 8 bases not matched to a gene; V was cut back by 0 bases and J by 2 bases. The CDR3 runs to 18 residues. Per germline, CDR1 SGDLS and CDR2 YYNGEE. This specimen comes from a study of T cell repertoires and Cas9 in healthy adults. Across the whole study: CD4 and CD8 compartments: SpCas9-reactive T cells profiled for potency, cytotoxicity, lineage.

Sequencing was performed with immunoSEQ multiplex PCR; in TCRdb, only in-frame clones are kept and a portion is missing. The data show more than 20,000 clones, around nine tenths seen once. Study-level findings and limits: In vitro, SpCas9-reactive Tregs were reported to curb effector T cell proliferation and function.

The clonotype comes from a human donor in good health. Source material: CD4+ effector T cells (CD127+, CD25-, CD137-, CD154-) from PBMCs; culture status not recorded. The V gene is TRBV9, the J gene TRBJ1-3, with TRBD1 identical over 10 bases. The CDR3: CASSVAGWDRGPGNTIYF. The CDR3 DNA follows: TGTGCCAGCAGCGTAGCGGGGTGGGACAGGGGTCCTGGAAACACCATATATTTT.